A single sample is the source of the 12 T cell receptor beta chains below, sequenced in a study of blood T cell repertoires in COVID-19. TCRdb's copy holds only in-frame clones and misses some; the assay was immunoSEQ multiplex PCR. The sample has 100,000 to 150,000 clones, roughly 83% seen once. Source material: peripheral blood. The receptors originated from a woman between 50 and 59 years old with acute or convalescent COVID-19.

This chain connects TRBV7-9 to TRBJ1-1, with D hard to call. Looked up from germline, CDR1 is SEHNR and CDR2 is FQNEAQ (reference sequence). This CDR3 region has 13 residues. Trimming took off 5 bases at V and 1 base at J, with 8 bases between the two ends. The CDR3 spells CASSTTANTEAFF. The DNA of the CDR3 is TGTGCCAGCAGCACCACAGCGAACACTGAAGCTTTCTTT.

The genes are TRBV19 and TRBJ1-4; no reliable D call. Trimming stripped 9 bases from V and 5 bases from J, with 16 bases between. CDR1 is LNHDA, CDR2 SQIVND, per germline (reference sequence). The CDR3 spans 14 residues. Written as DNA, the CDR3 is TGTGCCAGCCTAGACGCGCGAGCGAATGAAAAACTGTTTTTT. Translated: CASLDARANEKLFF.

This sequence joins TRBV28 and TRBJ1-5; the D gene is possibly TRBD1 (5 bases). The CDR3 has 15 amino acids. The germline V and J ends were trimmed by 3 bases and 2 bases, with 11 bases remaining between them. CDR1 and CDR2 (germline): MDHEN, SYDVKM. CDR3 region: CASSFRVRGNQPQHF. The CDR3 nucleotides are TGTGCCAGCAGTTTCAGGGTCAGGGGCAATCAGCCCCAGCATTTT.

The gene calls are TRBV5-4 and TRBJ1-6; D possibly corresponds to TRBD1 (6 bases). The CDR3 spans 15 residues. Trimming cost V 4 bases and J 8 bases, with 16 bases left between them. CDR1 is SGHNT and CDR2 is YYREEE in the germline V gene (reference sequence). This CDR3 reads CASSLDGRGYSPLHF. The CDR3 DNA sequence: TGTGCCAGCAGCCTGGACGGCAGGGGCTATTCACCCCTCCACTTT. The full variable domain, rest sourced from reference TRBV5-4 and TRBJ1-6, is ETGVTQSPTHLIKTRGQQVTLRCSSQSGHNTVSWYQQALGQGPQFIFQYYREEENGRGNFPPRFSGLQFPNYSSELNVNALELDDSALYLCASSLDGRGYSPLHFGNGTRLTVT.

CDR3 sequence (DNA): TGCAGCGTTGAAGATAATACAGGAGTAAACTATGGCTACACCTTC. Translated, it gives CSVEDNTGVNYGYTF. The rearrangement uses TRBV29-1 and TRBJ1-2; D may be TRBD1 (5 bases). Germline V CDR1 and CDR2: SQVTM, ANQGSEA. The CDR3 runs 15 residues. Trimming shortened V by 0 bases and J by 2 bases, and 13 bases separated the two germline ends.

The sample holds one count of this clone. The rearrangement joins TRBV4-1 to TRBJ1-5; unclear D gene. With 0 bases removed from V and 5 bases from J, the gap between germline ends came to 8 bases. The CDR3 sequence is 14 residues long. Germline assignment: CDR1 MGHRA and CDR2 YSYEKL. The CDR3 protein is CASSQEPSDQPQHF. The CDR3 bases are TGCGCCAGCAGCCAAGAACCTTCAGATCAGCCCCAGCATTTT.

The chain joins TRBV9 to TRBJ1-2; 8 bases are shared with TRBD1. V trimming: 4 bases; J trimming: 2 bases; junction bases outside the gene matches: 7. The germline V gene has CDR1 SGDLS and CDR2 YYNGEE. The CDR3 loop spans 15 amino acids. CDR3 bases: TGTGCCAGCAGCACCCGGACAGGGTGGAACTATGGCTACACCTTC. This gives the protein CASSTRTGWNYGYTF.

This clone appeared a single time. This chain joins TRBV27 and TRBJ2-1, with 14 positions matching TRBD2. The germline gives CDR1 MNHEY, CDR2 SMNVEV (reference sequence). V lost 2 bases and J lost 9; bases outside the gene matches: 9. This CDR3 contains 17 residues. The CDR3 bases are TGTGCCAGCAGTTTAGCCTCTGGGACTAGCGGGGGTAGTGAGCAGTTCTTC. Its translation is CASSLASGTSGGSEQFF.

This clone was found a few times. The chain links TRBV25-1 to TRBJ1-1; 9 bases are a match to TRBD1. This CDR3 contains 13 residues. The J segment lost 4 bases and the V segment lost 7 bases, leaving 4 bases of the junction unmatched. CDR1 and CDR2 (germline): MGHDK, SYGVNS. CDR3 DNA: TGTGCCAGCACCCCGGACAGGGGCACTGAAGCTTTCTTT. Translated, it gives CASTPDRGTEAFF.

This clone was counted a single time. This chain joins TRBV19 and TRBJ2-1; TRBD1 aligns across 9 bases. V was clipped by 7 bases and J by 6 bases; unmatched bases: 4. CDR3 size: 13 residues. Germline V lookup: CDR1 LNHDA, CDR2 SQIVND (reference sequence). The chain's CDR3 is CASNSDRGNEQFF. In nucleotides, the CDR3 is TGTGCCAGTAACTCGGACAGGGGCAATGAGCAGTTCTTC.

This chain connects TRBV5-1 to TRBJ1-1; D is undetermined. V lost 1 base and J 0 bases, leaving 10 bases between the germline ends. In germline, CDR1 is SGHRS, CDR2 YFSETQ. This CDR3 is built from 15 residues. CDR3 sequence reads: CASSLQSQMNTEAFF. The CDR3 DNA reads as TGCGCCAGCAGCTTGCAATCACAGATGAACACTGAAGCTTTCTTT.

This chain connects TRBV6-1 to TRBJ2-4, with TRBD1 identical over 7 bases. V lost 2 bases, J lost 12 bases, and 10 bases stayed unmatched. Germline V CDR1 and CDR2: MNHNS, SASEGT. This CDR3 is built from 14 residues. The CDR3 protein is CASSELGQEEGQYF. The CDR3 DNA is TGTGCCAGCAGTGAATTAGGACAGGAAGAGGGTCAGTACTTC.